The T cell receptor beta chain described here comes from a study of beta chain features in type 1 diabetes. Notes on the study in general: Moderately but significantly shorter TCRB CDR3s were found in Type 1 diabetes patients in all four CD4+ subsets. VDJ junctions sequenced from type 1 diabetes patients showed fewer insertions and more deletions.

The entirety of the isolated RNA underwent reverse transcription, so expressed TCRB transcripts were sequenced. Sequenced naive, central memory and regulatory T cell samples produced an average of approximately 3.8 million reads. Sequencing was performed with immunoSEQ multiplex PCR; in TCRdb, only in-frame clones are kept and a portion is missing. The sample lists about 650,000 clones; roughly 12% were seen once. The CDR3 is 15 residues long. The junction had 7 bases not matched to a gene; V was cut back by 9 bases and J by 0 bases. The germline gives CDR1 SGHTA, CDR2 FQGNSA. Turning to this clone: Its antigen is undetermined.

The sequence came from a man aged 25-45 years with type 1 diabetes. The rearrangement joins TRBV7-2 to TRBJ2-1, with 8 bases lining up with TRBD2. Sequencing was carried out using naive CD4+ T cells from blood. The CDR3 DNA reads TGTGCCAGTTCCAATCGGGGGGGCTCCTACAATGAGCAGTTCTTC. It specifies CASSNRGGSYNEQFF.